This TCR beta chain came from a study of blood T cells in healthy people across ages. Points from the study as a whole: Donor CMV status was unknown, possibly confounding expanded clonotype changes.

V shed 6 bases and J 4 bases; nucleotides not matched to a gene: 2. The germline V gene encodes CDR1 DFQATT and CDR2 SNEGSKA (reference sequence). The CDR3 is made up of 12 amino acids. As concerns this clonotype: As yet, its antigen is unknown.

The authors drew roughly 9.8 milliliters of peripheral blood from each donor. Through a sample-barcoded 5' primer and a J-beta primer mix, a second PCR was run for 7 to 11 cycles. TCRdb itself ran the 5' RACE reads through MiXCR, one entry per CDR3 protein. This sample has more than 1.4 million distinct CDR3 sequences, with around 42% found just once. The chain employs TRBV20-1 and TRBJ1-4; 7 nucleotides line up with TRBD1. The source is a woman aged 18-29 years in good health. What was sequenced was blood. In DNA form, the CDR3 reads TGCAGTGCGACAGGGAATAATGAAAAACTGTTTTTT. As protein: CSATGNNEKLFF.